This is a list of T cell receptor beta chains from one sample in a study of response to subunit inactivated influenza vaccine. MiXCR, run by TCRdb on the RT-PCR reads, gives a single entry per CDR3 protein. This sample carries roughly 760,000 distinct CDR3 sequences, 21% of them seen once, and the ten largest clones take about 10%. The sequencing here drew on PBMCs from blood, taken about 5 days after vaccination. Receptors originate from a man aged 50 or older who received an inactivated influenza vaccine. Each CDR3 is given with its conserved first and last residue. Fields, in order: V gene, D gene, CDR3 length, clone size, J gene, CDR3 protein, CDR3 DNA. D genes are given only for firm matches. Size is omitted from some rows. Given values are once, few, many or a class for expanded clones.

>TRBV7-9|-|12|-|TRBJ1-4
CASSLDVEKLFF
TGTGCCAGCAGCTTAGACGTTGAAAAACTGTTTTTT
>TRBV10-3|TRBD2|16|-|TRBJ2-7
CAISERTSDGFYEQYF
TGTGCCATCAGTGAGCGGACTAGCGACGGGTTCTACGAGCAGTACTTC
>TRBV6-5|-|14|few|TRBJ1-2
CASSYSTQAISYTF
TGTGCCAGCAGTTACTCGACACAGGCAATAAGCTACACCTTC
>TRBV5-1|TRBD1|14|-|TRBJ1-2
CASRTTGGGYGYTF
TGCGCCAGCAGGACTACAGGGGGAGGCTATGGCTACACCTTC
>TRBV24-1|TRBD1|16|-|TRBJ2-3
CATSGTGVRSTDTQYF
TGTGCCACCAGTGGGACAGGGGTACGAAGCACAGATACGCAGTATTTT
>TRBV12-3/TRBV12-4|-|15|few|TRBJ2-7
CASSWGGGHSYEQYF
TGTGCCAGCAGTTGGGGCGGGGGACACTCCTACGAGCAGTACTTC
>TRBV11-1|TRBD2|14|-|TRBJ2-7
CASSLFASGYEQYF
TGTGCCAGCAGCTTATTCGCTAGCGGCTACGAGCAGTACTTC
>TRBV6-1|-|15|few|TRBJ1-6
CASSWDGSYNSPLHF
TGTGCCAGCAGCTGGGACGGCTCCTATAATTCACCCCTCCACTTT
>TRBV9|TRBD2|15|-|TRBJ2-1
CASSVDAGGPNEQFF
TGTGCCAGCAGCGTAGATGCGGGAGGGCCGAATGAGCAGTTCTTC
>TRBV15|TRBD2|17|-|TRBJ2-3
CATSRATSGRGTDTQYF
TGTGCCACCAGCAGAGCGACTAGCGGGAGAGGAACAGATACGCAGTATTTT
>TRBV18|-|18|-|TRBJ2-2
CASSPGFGHKDNTGELFF
TGTGCCAGCTCACCAGGTTTCGGACACAAGGATAACACCGGGGAGCTGTTTTTT
>TRBV28|TRBD1|16|-|TRBJ1-1
CASSLWGGQMRTEAFF
TGTGCCAGCAGTTTATGGGGGGGACAGATGCGCACTGAAGCTTTCTTT
>TRBV12-3/TRBV12-4|TRBD1|15|many|TRBJ2-3
CASSYGQGRTDTQYF
TGTGCCAGCAGTTACGGACAGGGGCGCACAGATACGCAGTATTTT
>TRBV20-1|TRBD2|16|few|TRBJ2-7
CSASGLAGGKTYEQYF
TGCAGTGCTAGTGGCCTAGCGGGAGGTAAAACCTACGAGCAGTACTTC
>TRBV15|TRBD2|21|few|TRBJ2-1
CATSRDRHSQTSGGAYNEQFF
TGTGCCACCAGCAGAGATCGTCATAGCCAGACTAGCGGGGGGGCCTACAATGAGCAGTTCTTC
>TRBV7-2|-|14|-|TRBJ2-3
CASSSQSGPDTQYF
TGTGCCAGCAGCTCCCAATCGGGCCCAGATACGCAGTATTTT
>TRBV20-1|-|14|-|TRBJ1-5
CSAREQAGRQPQHF
TGCAGTGCTAGAGAGCAAGCAGGGAGGCAGCCCCAGCATTTT
>TRBV7-2|-|15|-|TRBJ1-2
CASSLEGSPFYGYTF
TGTGCCAGCAGCTTAGAAGGTTCCCCTTTCTATGGCTACACCTTC
>TRBV20-1|TRBD1|14|few|TRBJ1-5
CSARERQGHQPQHF
TGCAGTGCTAGAGAAAGACAGGGCCATCAGCCCCAGCATTTT
>TRBV12-3/TRBV12-4|TRBD1|15|few|TRBJ2-3
CASSFATGGTDTQYF
TGTGCCAGCAGTTTCGCGACAGGGGGAACAGATACGCAGTATTTT
>TRBV7-8|-|14|many|TRBJ2-7
CASSFLGHSYEQYF
TGTGCCAGCAGCTTTCTAGGACACTCCTACGAGCAGTACTTC
>TRBV5-6|-|14|few|TRBJ2-5
CASSTSGVQETQYF
TGTGCCAGCAGCACGTCAGGGGTCCAAGAGACCCAGTACTTC
>TRBV6-1|-|14|few|TRBJ2-7
CASSTRDSDYEQYF
TGTGCCAGCAGTACCCGGGACTCCGACTACGAGCAGTACTTC
>TRBV4-2|-|15|-|TRBJ2-1
CASSQGQLTSDEQFF
TGTGCCAGCAGCCAAGGTCAGCTGACAAGTGATGAGCAGTTCTTC
>TRBV28|-|15|many|TRBJ2-5
CASRKGWGQSETQYF
TGTGCCAGCAGGAAGGGGTGGGGGCAATCAGAGACCCAGTACTTC
>TRBV5-1|TRBD2|16|-|TRBJ2-7
CASSLNSGGHTSEQYF
TGCGCCAGCAGCTTGAATAGCGGGGGCCATACGAGCGAGCAGTACTTC
>TRBV6-2/TRBV6-3|TRBD1|15|few|TRBJ2-7
CASSYGTGRVYEQYF
TGTGCCAGCAGCTACGGGACAGGGCGTGTCTACGAGCAGTACTTC
>TRBV10-3|-|14|-|TRBJ2-7
CATSPGSFSYEQYF
TGTGCCACCAGTCCTGGGAGCTTCTCCTACGAGCAGTACTTC
>TRBV5-1|TRBD2|15|-|TRBJ2-1
CASSLEAGVYNEQFF
TGCGCCAGCAGCTTGGAGGCGGGAGTCTACAATGAGCAGTTCTTC
>TRBV7-2|-|16|-|TRBJ2-2
CASSLVGRTGTGELFF
TGTGCCAGCAGCTTAGTCGGTAGGACTGGCACCGGGGAGCTGTTTTTT
>TRBV20-1|TRBD1|14|few|TRBJ2-3
CSATRQGPPGTQYF
TGCAGTGCTACCCGACAGGGGCCCCCGGGTACGCAGTATTTT
>TRBV11-2|-|15|once|TRBJ2-7
CASSLGQANSYEQYF
TGTGCCAGCAGCTTAGGACAGGCCAACTCCTACGAGCAGTACTTC
>TRBV4-3|-|17|-|TRBJ2-1
CASSQDLSSSSYNEQFF
TGCGCCAGCAGCCAAGATCTTAGTAGTAGCTCCTACAATGAGCAGTTCTTC
>TRBV12-3/TRBV12-4|-|14|few|TRBJ2-7
CASSTGIGHNEQYF
TGTGCCAGCAGTACGGGGATAGGGCATAACGAGCAGTACTTC
>TRBV7-2|TRBD1|16|few|TRBJ1-4
CASSSGTGGLVEKLFF
TGTGCCAGCAGCTCCGGGACAGGGGGGTTAGTCGAAAAACTGTTTTTT
>TRBV10-3|-|15|-|TRBJ2-7
CAISGPNVNSYEQYF
TGTGCCATCAGTGGGCCCAATGTAAACTCCTACGAGCAGTACTTC
>TRBV6-1|-|14|few|TRBJ2-1
CASSDGLNYNEQFF
TGTGCCAGCAGTGACGGGCTCAACTACAATGAGCAGTTCTTC
>TRBV6-5|-|15|-|TRBJ2-1
CASSYSTSRRSEQFF
TGTGCCAGCAGTTACTCGACTTCCCGGAGGAGCGAGCAGTTCTTC
>TRBV30|-|13|few|TRBJ1-1
CAWRARWDTEAFF
TGTGCCTGGAGGGCCAGATGGGACACTGAAGCTTTCTTT
>TRBV6-1|-|15|few|TRBJ2-1
CASSRTTTLHNEQFF
TGTGCCAGCAGTCGAACCACCACACTACACAATGAGCAGTTCTTC
>TRBV5-6|TRBD2|17|once|TRBJ2-7
CASSLARLAGASYEQYF
TGTGCCAGCAGCTTGGCCCGGCTAGCGGGAGCCTCCTACGAGCAGTACTTC
>TRBV10-3|TRBD2|15|-|TRBJ2-1
CAISEVRRGYNEQFF
TGTGCCATCAGTGAGGTTAGGCGGGGGTACAATGAGCAGTTCTTC
>TRBV4-3|-|13|few|TRBJ1-1
CASSQVGDPEAFF
TGCGCCAGCAGCCAAGTGGGGGATCCTGAAGCTTTCTTT
>TRBV4-3|TRBD2|15|-|TRBJ2-1
CASSQEGHSGRWLFF
TGCGCCAGCAGCCAAGAGGGGCACAGCGGGAGGTGGTTGTTCTTC
>TRBV6-1|-|14|-|TRBJ2-7
CASSEDGGSYEQYF
TGTGCCAGCAGCGAAGACGGGGGCTCCTACGAGCAGTACTTC
>TRBV20-1|-|13|many|TRBJ2-7
CSAPFVGSNEQYF
TGCAGTGCTCCATTTGTAGGGAGCAACGAGCAGTACTTC
>TRBV12-3/TRBV12-4|TRBD1|15|many|TRBJ2-3
CASSPRDRGPDTQYF
TGTGCCAGCAGCCCCCGGGACAGGGGCCCAGATACGCAGTATTTT
>TRBV5-5|-|15|few|TRBJ1-4
CASSFRGGANEKLFF
TGTGCCAGCAGCTTTAGGGGAGGGGCTAATGAAAAACTGTTTTTT
>TRBV10-3|TRBD1|15|few|TRBJ2-1
CAISESGQGDNEQFF
TGTGCCATCAGTGAGTCGGGACAGGGGGACAATGAGCAGTTCTTC
>TRBV20-1|-|12|-|TRBJ2-7
CSAYRDPWGQYF
TGCAGTGCTTACCGGGACCCCTGGGGGCAGTACTTC